Sequencing of this T cell receptor (beta chain) was carried out in a study of identical twins. Study-level findings and limits: Where out-of-frame alpha sequences were twin-shared, they showed excess low generation probability. The degree of excess twin sharing was weaker in beta out-of-frame sequences.

Unique molecular identifiers were present on the cDNA, and a universal primer site came from template switching. TCRdb re-called the 5' RACE reads through MiXCR, storing one row per CDR3 protein. The data hold hundreds of thousands of distinct CDR3 sequences, with 6.5% to 8.5% observed a single time. The CDR3 consists of 13 residues. The V end was cut by 2 bases, the J end by 4 bases, with 8 bases between. CDR1 and CDR2 (germline): LGHDT, YNNKEL (reference sequence). This clonotype was picked up many times. Its target is unknown. This sample was also put to use in a study of yellow fever vaccine responses in identical twins. From that study: Reportedly, the response of twins' T cells to the vaccine seemed partly convergent, partly personalized.

This TCR came from a woman under 30 in good health. The chain combines TRBV3-1 with TRBJ2-5, with TRBD2 as a possible D gene (6 bases). Sequencing input: memory (CD45RO+) T cells sorted from blood. The CDR3 bases are TGTGCCAGCAGCCAACCAGCGGGAGAGACCCAGTACTTC. It translates to CASSQPAGETQYF.